What follows are 27 T cell receptor beta chains derived from one specimen sequenced in a study of human T cells and chemical hapten exposure. Time point specified: patch test 1, 2 weeks after DPC sensitization. Treatment here: therapeutic diphenylcyclopropenone sensitization with weekly scalp DPC. A single record per CDR3 protein comes from TCRdb applying MiXCR to the RACE reads. Among 300,000 to 400,000 distinct CDR3 sequences listed, under 9% were seen once. Sequencing was performed on whole blood, taken in connection with sensitization to the hapten diphenylcyclopropenone (DPC). These receptors were taken from a woman aged 18-29 years with alopecia areata. Some clones in this sample may be carry-over from other donors' samples.

The J gene is TRBJ1-4, the V gene TRBV20-1, with D tentatively TRBD1 (5 bases). V lost 6 bases to trimming and J lost 5 bases, with 16 bases between them. Germline V gene data show CDR1 as DFQATT and CDR2 as SNEGSKA (reference sequence). The CDR3 runs to 14 residues. The CDR3 spells CSAPPAGSNEKLFF. The CDR3 DNA is TGCAGTGCCCCACCGGCAGGGTCGAATGAAAAACTGTTTTTT.

This sequence joins TRBV6-2 or TRBV6-3 and TRBJ1-5; D gene ambiguous. V lost 6 bases, J lost 4 bases, and 10 bases lay in between. This CDR3 is 13 amino acids long. Germline CDR1 MNHEY, CDR2 SVGEGT. CDR3 loop: CASSRTRNQPQHF. The CDR3 bases are TGTGCCAGCAGCAGAACGAGGAATCAGCCCCAGCATTTT.

Regarding this clonotype: The conserved phenylalanine or tryptophan is not found at the CDR3 terminus, so this likely reflects a read error. Because the CDR3's place on the DNA is in doubt, the DNA is left out and the CDR3 is given as listed by TCRdb. The gene calls are TRBV21-1 and TRBJ2-1; the table names TRBD1, a call not compared with the DNA. TRBV21-1 is a recognized pseudogene. With termini counted, the CDR3 has 15 amino acids. This CDR3 reads CASSKTGRSYNEQFL.

In regard to this clonotype: A much larger clone sits a single nucleotide away, making a read error possible. The chain couples TRBV7-9 to TRBJ2-3; no definite D call. This CDR3 is built from 14 residues. Germline V CDR1 and CDR2: SEHNR, FQNEAQ (reference sequence). In nucleotides, the CDR3 is TGTGCCAGCAGCTTAGGTGTCAGCACAGATACGCGGTATTTT. This encodes CASSLGVSTDTRYF.

The V gene is TRBV20-1, the J gene TRBJ1-5; 7 bases map to TRBD1. The length of the CDR3 is 17 residues. The V segment lost 2 bases and the J segment 2 bases; nucleotides outside the gene matches: 12. Germline-derived CDR1 and CDR2 are DFQATT and SNEGSKA (reference sequence). CDR3 in amino acids: CSARQTGQVPGNQPQHF. In DNA form, the CDR3 reads TGCAGTGCTAGACAGACTGGACAGGTTCCGGGCAATCAGCCCCAGCATTTT.

This clonotype was seen ten or more times. The CDR3 DNA reads TGTGCCAGCAGCCGTTGGGGGGATAATGAAAAACTGTTTTTT. Translation: CASSRWGDNEKLFF. The chain joins TRBV5-4 to TRBJ1-4; tentative D call: TRBD1 (5 bases). CDR1 and CDR2 (germline): SGHNT, YYREEE (reference sequence). V was pared by 4 bases and J by 4 bases, with 11 bases between. CDR3 length: 14 amino acids.

This clonotype was counted ten times or more. DNA of the CDR3: TGCAGCCACTTACTAGGTGACATTCAGTACTTC. Its translation is CSHLLGDIQYF. V and J are TRBV29-1 and TRBJ2-4; TRBD2 might be the D (5 bases). This CDR3 is built from 11 residues. Germline V CDR1 and CDR2: SQVTM, ANQGSEA. Trimming took off 8 bases at V and 8 bases at J, with 13 bases between the two ends. The variable domain in full, with the rest retrieved from reference TRBV29-1 and TRBJ2-4, is SAVISQKPSRDICQRGTSLTIQCQVDSQVTMMFWYRQQPGQSLTLIATANQGSEATYESGFVIDKFPISRPNLTFSTLTVSNMSPEDSSIYLCSHLLGDIQYFGAGTRLSVL.

This clonotype was found many times. V gene TRBV6-2 or TRBV6-3 combines with J gene TRBJ1-5; D not resolved. CDR3 length: 14 amino acids. V shed 7 bases and J shed 7 bases, with 17 bases lying between them. CDR1 is MNHEY, CDR2 SVGEGT, per germline. As DNA, the CDR3 is TGTGCCAGCAAATCTGATGGTCTACGGCAGCCCCAGCATTTT. Translating gives CASKSDGLRQPQHF.

The chain couples TRBV5-5 to TRBJ2-1, with D possibly being TRBD1 (6 bases). Germline V gene lookup returns CDR1 SGHKS and CDR2 YYEKEE (reference sequence). The V and J ends lost 0 bases and 9 bases respectively, with 16 bases between them. The CDR3 runs 15 residues. CDR3 sequence (DNA): TGTGCCAGCAGCTTGGTGGCAGGGGACCGGGGTGAGCAGTTCTTC. This gives the protein CASSLVAGDRGEQFF.

The V gene is TRBV20-1, the J gene TRBJ1-5; 11 bases match TRBD1. The CDR3 runs 12 residues. J was trimmed by 7 bases and V by 5 bases; bases with no gene match: 1. Germline CDR1 and CDR2: DFQATT and SNEGSKA (reference sequence). In DNA, the CDR3 is TGCAGTGCTTGGGACAGGGGGCAGCCCCAGCATTTT. The encoded protein is CSAWDRGQPQHF.

Ten or more counts support this clonotype. The chain uses TRBV12-3 or TRBV12-4 and TRBJ1-5; 12 positions match TRBD1. The CDR3 covers 16 residues. The ends lost 5 bases at V and 8 bases at J; junction bases unmatched: 10. As DNA, the CDR3 is TGTGCCAGCAGTCCAACCAAGGGACAGGGGGCCAAGCCCCAGCATTTT. Translation gives CASSPTKGQGAKPQHF.

This clonotype was detected many times. The J gene is TRBJ1-3, the V gene TRBV7-9; D not resolved. This CDR3 has 12 amino acids. V gave up 6 bases and J gave up 3 bases, with 6 bases separating them. The germline CDR1 and CDR2 sequences are SEHNR and FQNEAQ (reference sequence). CDR3 protein: CASSRLGNTIYF. CDR3 bases: TGTGCCAGCAGTCGACTTGGAAACACCATATATTTT.

A few counts support this clonotype. The V call is TRBV3-1, the J call TRBJ2-7; D uncertain. The germline gives CDR1 LGHDT, CDR2 YNNKEL (reference sequence). This CDR3 comprises 13 residues. V lost 0 bases, J lost 6 bases, and 9 bases lay in between. CDR3 region: CASSQDYDREQYF. The CDR3 DNA reads as TGTGCCAGCAGCCAAGATTACGACCGCGAGCAGTACTTC.

The sample holds many counts of this clonotype. The chain employs TRBV7-2 and TRBJ2-5; D may be TRBD1 or TRBD2 (5 bases each). V lost 1 base, J lost 5 bases, and 8 bases lay in between. The CDR3 has 13 amino acids. CDR1 and CDR2 (germline): SGHTA, FQGNSA. The CDR3 DNA reads TGTGCCAGCAGCTTAGAAGAGGGGGAGACCCAGTACTTC. It specifies CASSLEEGETQYF.

In this sample, this clonotype turned up many times. The gene calls are TRBV11-3 and TRBJ1-1; D might be TRBD1 (6 bases). V was clipped by 3 bases and J by 1 base, with 21 bases between them. The CDR3 runs 18 residues. Germline lookup yields CDR1 SGHNT and CDR2 YENEEA. CDR3 DNA sequence: TGTGCCAGCAGCTTTAGCGTTCTGGGGGCGGCGACGAACACTGAAGCTTTCTTT. This sequence encodes CASSFSVLGAATNTEAFF.

The chain joins TRBV4-1 to TRBJ2-4; D is unresolved. Per the germline V gene, CDR1 is MGHRA and CDR2 is YSYEKL. V gave up 0 bases and J gave up 8 bases, with 11 bases separating them. The CDR3 loop spans 14 amino acids. In nucleotides, the CDR3 is TGCGCCAGCAGCCAAGACAGATCGGCGGACATTCAGTACTTC. Protein sequence: CASSQDRSADIQYF.

This clonotype was seen a few times. This chain uses TRBV6-6 with TRBJ2-3; 12 positions agree with TRBD2. CDR1 and CDR2 (germline): MNHNY, SVGAGI (reference sequence). The CDR3 is made up of 16 amino acids. With V trimmed by 4 bases and J by 5 bases, 7 bases remained unmatched. CDR3 DNA: TGTGCCAGCAGTTCCTCTAGCGGGGGGGCGGTAGATACGCAGTATTTT. The encoded protein is CASSSSSGGAVDTQYF.

This clonotype was counted between two and nine times. The chain recombines TRBV7-9 with TRBJ1-1; D call uncertain. The CDR3 sequence is 8 residues long. Per germline, CDR1 SEHNR and CDR2 FQNEAQ (reference sequence). Trimming took off 8 bases at V and 13 bases at J, with 8 bases between the two ends. For the CDR3, the DNA is TGTGCCAGCTCCCCTCATTTCTTT. This gives the protein CASSPHFF.

The J gene is TRBJ1-1, the V gene TRBV5-4, with D hard to call. V lost 1 base, J lost 2 bases, and 6 bases lay in between. Germline V lookup: CDR1 SGHNT, CDR2 YYREEE (reference sequence). The CDR3 consists of 13 residues. CDR3 DNA: TGTGCCAGCAGCTTGTATGCTAACACTGAAGCTTTCTTT. Amino acids: CASSLYANTEAFF.

The genes are TRBV6-2 or TRBV6-3 and TRBJ1-5, with TRBD1 identical over 9 bases. Germline CDR1 and CDR2: MNHEY and SVGEGT. With V trimmed by 7 bases and J by 2 bases, 6 bases remained unmatched. The CDR3 extends over 15 amino acids. The CDR3, as DNA: TGTGCCAGCATCGACAGGGGGGACGGCAATCAGCCCCAGCATTTT. This gives the protein CASIDRGDGNQPQHF.

The V and J genes are TRBV7-9 and TRBJ1-6; 7 nucleotides line up with TRBD1. Germline-derived CDR1 and CDR2 are SEHNR and FQNEAQ (reference sequence). The V and J ends lost 5 bases and 10 bases, in that order; junction bases with no gene match: 8. CDR3 length equals 14 residues. The CDR3 bases are TGTGCCAGCAGCGCAGGGGACAGCTCCTCACCCCTCCACTTT. It encodes CASSAGDSSSPLHF.

This clonotype was detected ten times or more. The chain recombines TRBV6-5 with TRBJ2-3; D gene ambiguous. CDR3 length: 15 residues. CDR1 is MNHEY and CDR2 is SVGAGI in the germline V gene. V shed 5 bases and J shed 2 bases, with 14 bases lying between them. The CDR3 spells CASSTLQRFTDTQYF. CDR3 coding DNA: TGTGCCAGCAGTACACTACAGCGATTCACAGATACGCAGTATTTT.

This clonotype was found a few times. The chain joins TRBV13 to TRBJ1-1, with D hard to call. Germline V lookup: CDR1 PRHDT, CDR2 FYEKMQ (reference sequence). V dropped 5 bases and J dropped 3 bases, with 19 bases sitting between them. The CDR3 is 16 residues long. CDR3 in amino acids: CASSRASSIFYTEAFF. In DNA form, the CDR3 reads TGTGCCAGCAGCCGCGCGAGTTCAATATTCTACACTGAAGCTTTCTTT.

A few counts support this clonotype. This chain joins TRBV20-1 and TRBJ2-7; no clear D. V was clipped by 2 bases and J by 3 bases, with 5 bases between them. The V gene's germline CDR1 is DFQATT and CDR2 SNEGSKA (reference sequence). The CDR3 consists of 11 residues. The CDR3 DNA reads TGCAGTGCTAGACAGAACTACGAGCAGTACTTC. Translating gives CSARQNYEQYF.

This clonotype turned up a few times. The chain uses TRBV6-1 and TRBJ2-3; 11 bases are a match to TRBD1. Germline V gene sequence: CDR1 MNHNS, CDR2 SASEGT. V shed 6 bases, J shed 2 bases, and the junction held 4 bases outside the gene matches. The CDR3 is made up of 15 amino acids. As DNA, the CDR3 is TGTGCCAGCAGAAGGGACAGGGGGTACACAGATACGCAGTATTTT. Amino acid sequence: CASRRDRGYTDTQYF.

This clonotype was detected ten times or more. The J gene is TRBJ2-5, the V gene TRBV27, with TRBD1 as a possible D gene (6 bases). V was shortened by 4 bases and J by 4 bases, with 13 bases between the two germline ends. The CDR3 has 14 residues. Germline-derived CDR1 and CDR2 are MNHEY and SMNVEV (reference sequence). Here the CDR3 DNA reads TGTGCCAGCAGTTACGGACAGCTGCCAGAGACCCAGTACTTC. It encodes CASSYGQLPETQYF.

The chain has TRBV6-6 and TRBJ2-1, with 9 bases that match TRBD2. This CDR3 has 15 residues. In germline, CDR1 is MNHNY, CDR2 SVGAGI (reference sequence). V shed 0 bases, J shed 7 bases, and the junction held 4 bases outside the gene matches. CDR3 amino acids: CASSYSTSGPNEQFF. The CDR3 region has the DNA TGTGCCAGCAGTTACTCGACTAGCGGACCAAATGAGCAGTTCTTC.